These 23 T cell receptor beta chains originate from one sample sequenced in a study of T cell repertoires in cytomegalovirus infection. Each CDR3 protein gets one entry after TCRdb re-called the reads with MiXCR. The data show roughly 150,000 distinct CDR3 sequences, with about 31% seen just once and about 52% held by the top ten. Which antigens these TCRs recognize remains unknown. This specimen consisted of CD8+ T cells from cultured PBMCs, obtained from culture after CMV antigen stimulation. These receptors were obtained from a human donor in good health (CMV status not recorded). Some clones in this sample may be carry-over from other donors' samples.

CDR3 loop: CASSRREDSYNEQFF. The CDR3 DNA is TGCGCCAGCAGCCGACGGGAGGACTCCTACAATGAGCAGTTCTTC. This chain links TRBV4-1 with TRBJ2-1; TRBD2 matches 7 bases. Germline assignment: CDR1 MGHRA and CDR2 YSYEKL. Losses at the gene ends were 4 bases for V and 0 bases for J; bases not matched to a gene: 3. This CDR3 spans 15 amino acids.

The chain joins TRBV4-1 to TRBJ2-1; D might be TRBD1 (5 bases). This CDR3 comprises 14 residues. The germline gives CDR1 MGHRA, CDR2 YSYEKL. The ends were cut back, 6 bases at V and 5 bases at J, with 14 bases in the middle. The CDR3 spells CASSIFQGNNEQFF. CDR3 nucleotides: TGCGCCAGCAGTATCTTCCAGGGAAACAATGAGCAGTTCTTC.

This clonotype came up many times. This chain joins TRBV5-6 and TRBJ2-1; perhaps TRBD2 as D (6 bases). Trimming shortened V by 4 bases and J by 8 bases, and 25 bases separated the two germline ends. This CDR3 spans 17 amino acids. Germline lookup yields CDR1 SGHDT and CDR2 YYEEEE. The CDR3 bases are TGTGCCAGCAGCACAGCCGGACTATTGCTAGTAGCTGATGAGCAGTTCTTC. Its protein product is CASSTAGLLLVADEQFF.

The gene calls are TRBV18 and TRBJ2-5; 8 bases map to TRBD1. Trimming removed 4 bases from V and 0 bases from J; junction bases left unmatched: 4. This CDR3 spans 15 amino acids. Germline assignment: CDR1 KGHSH and CDR2 LQKENI. The CDR3 DNA reads as TGTGCCAGCTCACTACCGGGACAGGACCAAGAGACCCAGTACTTC. Amino acids: CASSLPGQDQETQYF.

The chain links TRBV2 to TRBJ2-7; D is perhaps TRBD1 or TRBD2 (5 bases each). Between the trimmed V and J ends, which lost 9 bases and 3 bases, there was a span of 12 bases. Germline-derived CDR1 and CDR2 are SNHLY and FYNNEI. The CDR3 runs 12 residues. The CDR3 is CARGTVNYEQYF. The CDR3 DNA follows: TGTGCCAGGGGGACGGTAAACTACGAGCAGTACTTC. Variable domain in full (rest from reference TRBV2 and TRBJ2-7): EPEVTQTPSHQVTQMGQEVILRCVPISNHLYFYWYRQILGQKVEFLVSFYNNEISEKSEIFDDQFSVERPDGSNFTLKIRSTKLEDSAMYFCARGTVNYEQYFGPGTRLTVT.

The gene calls are TRBV29-1 and TRBJ2-1, with D possibly matching TRBD2 (5 bases). The CDR3 covers 13 residues. CDR1 is SQVTM and CDR2 is ANQGSEA in the germline V gene. Trimming stripped 7 bases from V and 6 bases from J, with 16 bases between. The CDR3 region has the DNA TGCAGCGCCGAGGACTCGAATGGCAATGAGCAGTTCTTC. Its protein product is CSAEDSNGNEQFF.

The rearrangement joins TRBV6-1 to TRBJ1-5, with 12 bases identical to TRBD1. CDR1 and CDR2 from the germline V gene are MNHNS and SASEGT. This CDR3 has 18 residues. V gave up 5 bases and J gave up 3 bases; unmatched junction bases: 11. CDR3 in DNA: TGTGCCAGCAGTTCCCAGGGACAGGGGGCAGGTGTCAATCAGCCCCAGCATTTT. This codes for CASSSQGQGAGVNQPQHF.

This clonotype has ten or more counts. The rearrangement links TRBV5-6 to TRBJ1-4, with D maybe TRBD1 (6 bases). The CDR3 spans 15 residues. V was cut by 4 bases and J by 8 bases, with 18 bases left in between. The germline V gene has CDR1 SGHDT and CDR2 YYEEEE. The CDR3 bases are TGTGCCAGCAGCCCGCAGGGGCTCGAAAGCGAAAAACTGTTTTTT. Residues: CASSPQGLESEKLFF.

In the case of this clonotype: This may come from a read error, since a much larger clone is one base off. The rearrangement links TRBV12-3 or TRBV12-4 to TRBJ1-3, with D tentatively TRBD1 (5 bases). This CDR3 is 14 amino acids long. V gave up 11 bases and J gave up 0 bases, with 14 bases separating them. This CDR3 reads CAVRTGNSGNTIYF. CDR3 DNA: TGTGCCGTCAGAACAGGAAACTCTGGAAACACCATATATTTT.

The chain uses TRBV5-8 and TRBJ1-2, with unresolved D. Trimming stripped 5 bases from V and 3 bases from J, with 11 bases between. CDR3 size: 13 residues. Germline V gene data show CDR1 as SGHTS and CDR2 as YDEGEE. The CDR3 region is CASRPRGDYGYTF. CDR3 nucleotide sequence: TGTGCCAGCAGGCCCCGTGGTGACTATGGCTACACCTTC. Full variable domain (missing parts from reference TRBV5-8 and TRBJ1-2): EAGVTQSPTHLIKTRGQQATLRCSPISGHTSVYWYQQALGLGLQFLLWYDEGEERNRGNFPPRFSGRQFPNYSSELNVNALELEDSALYLCASRPRGDYGYTFGSGTRLTVV.

The chain combines TRBV7-4 with TRBJ2-3; possible D gene TRBD1, 6 bases. The CDR3 has 13 residues. Trimming took 3 bases from V and 11 from J, leaving 15 bases between them. The germline CDR1 and CDR2 sequences are SGHVT and SQSDAQ. CDR3 sequence reads: CASSFSPDRQQYF. The CDR3 bases are TGTGCCAGCAGCTTCTCACCAGACAGGCAGCAGTATTTT.

This clonotype was counted between two and nine times. The rearrangement links TRBV12-3 or TRBV12-4 to TRBJ1-1; D is ambiguous. The CDR3 is 13 residues long. V was shortened by 2 bases and J by 1 base, with 5 bases between the two germline ends. The CDR3 region is CASSLMGNTEAFF. DNA for the CDR3: TGTGCCAGCAGTTTAATGGGGAACACTGAAGCTTTCTTT.

The CDR3 DNA reads as TGTGCCAGCAGGCTTTCGGATACGCAGTATTTT. This translates into CASRLSDTQYF. V is TRBV12-3 or TRBV12-4 and J is TRBJ2-3; D gene uncertain. The CDR3 has 11 residues. Trimming took off 6 bases at V and 6 bases at J, with 7 bases between the two ends.

The gene calls are TRBV7-9 and TRBJ2-7, with a tentative D call TRBD1 (6 bases). Germline V gene sequence: CDR1 SEHNR, CDR2 FQNEAQ (reference sequence). Trimming removed 6 bases from V and 3 bases from J, with 12 bases in between. The CDR3 spans 13 residues. Here the CDR3 reads CASRGRQDYEQYF. Here the CDR3 DNA reads TGTGCCAGCAGAGGAAGACAGGACTACGAGCAGTACTTC.

The chain is built from TRBV7-2 and TRBJ2-7, with a possible D match to TRBD2 (7 bases). CDR3 size: 16 residues. The V gene's germline CDR1 is SGHTA and CDR2 FQGNSA. Trimming cost V 6 bases and J 4 bases, with 22 bases left between them. The DNA for the CDR3 is TGTGCCAGCAGTCCCCGTAGAGGGGGGGCGGAGTACGAGCAGTACTTC. Protein: CASSPRRGGAEYEQYF.

This clonotype has a handful of counts. At one end, the junction sequence differs from germline, possibly due to a read error. The rearrangement joins TRBV5-3 to TRBJ2-7, with TRBD1 identical over 8 bases. TRBV5-3 qualifies as an ORF whose function is uncertain. This CDR3 has 17 residues. DNA for the CDR3: TGTGCCAGCAGCTTGGAATGGGGACAGGTTAGCTCCTACGAGCAGTACTTC. Its translation is CASSLEWGQVSSYEQYF.

V usage is TRBV25-1 and J usage is TRBJ2-2, with D hard to call. Germline V lookup: CDR1 MGHDK, CDR2 SYGVNS. The V gene lost 2 bases and the J gene lost 2 bases, with 3 bases spanning the gap. The CDR3 is 13 amino acids. This chain's CDR3 is CASSERNTGELFF. In DNA, the CDR3 is TGTGCCAGCAGTGAACGAAACACCGGGGAGCTGTTTTTT.

V gene TRBV27 combines with J gene TRBJ2-7; TRBD1 aligns across 9 bases. V lost 4 bases, J lost 6 bases, and 10 bases stayed unmatched. Germline loops: CDR1 MNHEY, CDR2 SMNVEV (reference sequence). The CDR3 spans 15 residues. CDR3 in DNA: TGTGCCAGCAGTTCCCCGGGACAGGGCAAATTCGAGCAGTACTTC. It yields the protein CASSSPGQGKFEQYF.

There are a few counts of this clonotype. The rearrangement joins TRBV12-5 to TRBJ2-6; D may be TRBD2 (5 bases). Germline CDR1 reads LGHNT; CDR2 reads FRNRAP. The CDR3 runs 17 residues. Trimming stripped 0 bases from V and 0 bases from J, with 9 bases between. CDR3 DNA: TGTGCTAGTGGTTTGGTACCGGGGATCTCTGGGGCCAACGTCCTGACTTTC. It encodes CASGLVPGISGANVLTF.

This clonotype showed up just a few times. V gene TRBV5-1 combines with J gene TRBJ1-2; 7 positions agree with TRBD1. Looked up from germline, CDR1 is SGHRS and CDR2 is YFSETQ. Trimming took 4 bases from V and 8 from J; bases not matched to a gene: 8. The CDR3 is 13 residues long. The CDR3 loop reads CASSRDRADGYTF. The CDR3 region has the DNA TGCGCCAGCAGCAGAGACAGGGCCGACGGCTACACCTTC.

This clonotype was seen a few times. This chain uses TRBV4-1 with TRBJ2-7; tentative D call: TRBD2 (6 bases). V was shortened by 3 bases and J by 2 bases, with 8 bases between the two germline ends. In germline, CDR1 is MGHRA, CDR2 YSYEKL. The CDR3 loop spans 13 amino acids. This chain's CDR3 is CASSHGGTYEQYF. Written as DNA, the CDR3 is TGCGCCAGCAGCCATGGGGGGACCTACGAGCAGTACTTC.

The sample holds a few counts of this clonotype. The chain links TRBV5-4 to TRBJ1-1, with TRBD1 matching over 12 bases. The CDR3 totals 16 residues. The V and J ends lost 4 bases and 2 bases, in that order; junction bases with no gene match: 6. From germline, CDR1 is SGHNT and CDR2 YYREEE (reference sequence). In nucleotides, the CDR3 is TGTGCCAGCAGCGGGTGGGACAGGGGGCTTAACACTGAAGCTTTCTTT. Amino acids: CASSGWDRGLNTEAFF. Full variable domain (outside the CDR3, taken from reference TRBV5-4 and TRBJ1-1): ETGVTQSPTHLIKTRGQQVTLRCSSQSGHNTVSWYQQALGQGPQFIFQYYREEENGRGNFPPRFSGLQFPNYSSELNVNALELDDSALYLCASSGWDRGLNTEAFFGQGTRLTVV.

V usage is TRBV19 and J usage is TRBJ1-1, with 7 bases identical to TRBD1. Trimming removed 9 bases from V and 1 base from J; junction bases left unmatched: 8. The CDR3 contains 14 residues. The V gene's germline CDR1 is LNHDA and CDR2 SQIVND (reference sequence). CDR3 sequence: CASANRGQNTEAFF. DNA of the CDR3: TGTGCCAGCGCTAACAGGGGCCAGAACACTGAAGCTTTCTTT. Full variable domain (outside the CDR3, taken from reference TRBV19 and TRBJ1-1): DGGITQSPKYLFRKEGQNVTLSCEQNLNHDAMYWYRQDPGQGLRLIYYSQIVNDFQKGDIAEGYSVSREKKESFPLTVTSAQKNPTAFYLCASANRGQNTEAFFGQGTRLTVV.